Below, 32 T cell receptor beta chains from the same sample are listed, as sequenced in a study of T cells in Graves' hyperthyroidism and ophthalmopathy. Amplified TCR beta CDR3 regions came from RNA transcripts. Carried out on the TCR CDR3, a first-round RT-PCR used the HTBI primer set. Via MiXCR, TCRdb re-called the multiplex PCR reads, giving one row per CDR3 protein. This sample yields a few hundred thousand distinct CDR3 sequences, of which approximately 14% are seen a single time; 5% to 6% belongs to the top ten. The sequenced sample consisted of blood. Every receptor here comes from a young woman with Graves' hyperthyroidism.

The gene calls are TRBV7-2 and TRBJ2-3; D possibly matches TRBD1 or TRBD2 (5 bases each). The V end was cut by 4 bases, the J end by 10 bases, with 18 bases between. Germline V gene lookup returns CDR1 SGHTA and CDR2 FQGNSA. The CDR3 runs 14 residues. The CDR3 is CASSSSSYGTAQYF. As DNA, the CDR3 is TGTGCCAGCAGCTCCTCTTCGTACGGGACCGCGCAGTATTTT.

The J gene is TRBJ1-2, the V gene TRBV19; a possible D gene is TRBD1 (5 bases). V lost 2 bases and J 5 bases, leaving 15 bases between the germline ends. The CDR3 covers 15 residues. Germline-derived CDR1 and CDR2 are LNHDA and SQIVND (reference sequence). The CDR3 DNA sequence: TGTGCCAGTAGTATAAAACGGTTGTCAGGGTATGGCTACACCTTC. Translated: CASSIKRLSGYGYTF.

This clonotype was seen at least ten times. The V gene is TRBV18, the J gene TRBJ2-7; TRBD2 is a possible D gene (6 bases). The CDR3 consists of 15 residues. Looked up from germline, CDR1 is KGHSH and CDR2 is LQKENI. V lost 2 bases to trimming and J lost 5 bases, with 16 bases between them. CDR3 protein: CASSPGAGMMNEQYF. CDR3 DNA sequence: TGTGCCAGCTCACCAGGCGCGGGGATGATGAACGAGCAGTACTTC.

Only a few counts were recorded for this clonotype. This chain uses TRBV4-1 with TRBJ1-4; D is ambiguous. V lost 4 bases to trimming and J lost 0 bases, with 9 bases between them. The CDR3 totals 15 residues. Germline CDR1 and CDR2: MGHRA and YSYEKL. CDR3 region: CASSPSAATNEKLFF. The CDR3 bases are TGCGCCAGCAGCCCCTCGGCTGCAACTAATGAAAAACTGTTTTTT.

This clonotype was seen repeatedly, ten times or more. V usage is TRBV3-1 and J usage is TRBJ2-5, with 10 positions matching TRBD2. V shed 1 base and J 6 bases; nucleotides not matched to a gene: 11. Germline V gene sequence: CDR1 LGHDT, CDR2 YNNKEL (reference sequence). This CDR3 contains 17 residues. The DNA of the CDR3 is TGTGCCAGCAGCCAAGCACTCCTAAGCGGGAGGGGGAAGACCCAGTACTTC. Translating gives CASSQALLSGRGKTQYF.

This clonotype showed up many times. The chain combines TRBV27 with TRBJ2-3; 11 bases match TRBD2. Germline V gene data show CDR1 as MNHEY and CDR2 as SMNVEV (reference sequence). With 0 bases clipped from V and 3 bases from J, the junction kept 2 bases outside the gene matches. The length of the CDR3 is 16 residues. The CDR3 bases are TGTGCCAGCAGTTTATCCCTAGCGGGAGGTACAGATACGCAGTATTTT. Protein: CASSLSLAGGTDTQYF.

This clonotype showed up just a few times. The chain couples TRBV27 to TRBJ1-5; 7 bases agree with TRBD1. This CDR3 spans 16 amino acids. Trimming cost V 3 bases and J 0 bases; bases outside gene matches: 5. The germline V gene encodes CDR1 MNHEY and CDR2 SMNVEV (reference sequence). CDR3 bases: TGTGCCAGCAGTTTCGAGGGGGCGCATAGCAATCAGCCCCAGCATTTT. It codes for CASSFEGAHSNQPQHF.

A single count supports this clonotype. This chain uses TRBV20-1 with TRBJ2-1; 8 bases align to TRBD2. Germline-derived CDR1 and CDR2 are DFQATT and SNEGSKA (reference sequence). The ends lost 3 bases at V and 2 bases at J; junction bases unmatched: 9. This CDR3 is 16 amino acids long. CDR3 bases: TGCAGTGCTAGTGGGGGAGCGGGAGAGACCTACAATGAGCAGTTCTTC. Protein product: CSASGGAGETYNEQFF.

There are many counts of this clonotype. J is TRBJ2-3 and V is TRBV20-1, with 7 bases lining up with TRBD1. CDR3 length equals 12 residues. Germline trimming cut 6 bases from V and 5 bases from J; bases unmatched to any gene: 5. The germline CDR1 and CDR2 sequences are DFQATT and SNEGSKA (reference sequence). In DNA form, the CDR3 reads TGCAGTGCCCACAGGGGTGGAGATACGCAGTATTTT. Translation: CSAHRGGDTQYF.

This clonotype was detected ten times or more. The chain carries TRBV12-5 and TRBJ2-1; no clear D gene. V lost 3 bases and J lost 3, with 3 bases in between. This CDR3 has 12 residues. Germline V lookup: CDR1 LGHNT, CDR2 FRNRAP. The CDR3 DNA reads TGTGCTAGTGGTTTAGACTACAATGAGCAGTTCTTC. It translates to CASGLDYNEQFF. Full variable domain (remainder filled in from reference TRBV12-5 and TRBJ2-1): DARVTQTPRHKVTEMGQEVTMRCQPILGHNTVFWYRQTMMQGLELLAYFRNRAPLDDSGMPKDRFSAEMPDATLATLKIQPSEPRDSAVYFCASGLDYNEQFFGPGTRLTVL.

This clonotype has just a few counts. The V gene is TRBV20-1, the J gene TRBJ2-2; 11 bases are shared with TRBD2. Germline V gene lookup returns CDR1 DFQATT and CDR2 SNEGSKA (reference sequence). CDR3 length: 16 residues. With V trimmed by 6 bases and J by 3 bases, 9 bases remained unmatched. The CDR3 DNA reads TGCAGTGCCCCGAACCTAGCGGGAGGTGACACCGGGGAGCTGTTTTTT. This sequence encodes CSAPNLAGGDTGELFF.

This sequence joins TRBV19 and TRBJ2-7, with D perhaps matching TRBD2 (6 bases). Germline assignment: CDR1 LNHDA and CDR2 SQIVND (reference sequence). The CDR3 totals 13 residues. Trimming pared 5 bases from V and 5 bases from J, leaving 13 bases between. The CDR3 DNA sequence: TGTGCCAGTAGTCCCCGGAGGGTCGACGAGCAGTACTTC. Translating gives CASSPRRVDEQYF.

There are a few counts of this clonotype. The J gene is TRBJ2-7, the V gene TRBV6-2 or TRBV6-3; 13 bases match TRBD2. The V segment lost 0 bases and the J segment 7 bases; nucleotides outside the gene matches: 9. The CDR3 length is 17 residues. From germline, CDR1 is MNHEY and CDR2 SVGEGT. The CDR3 loop is CASSYSITSGRADEQYF. CDR3 in DNA: TGTGCCAGCAGTTACTCGATCACTAGCGGGAGGGCGGATGAGCAGTACTTC.

This clonotype was detected ten times or more. The chain employs TRBV2 and TRBJ2-5; 7 bases are a match to TRBD1. CDR3 length: 16 residues. Germline CDR1 SNHLY, CDR2 FYNNEI. Unmatched junction bases numbered 15, after V lost 7 bases and J lost 4 bases. The CDR3 loop is CASTNAGTEGPETQYF. The CDR3 DNA follows: TGTGCCAGCACCAATGCCGGGACAGAGGGTCCAGAGACCCAGTACTTC.

Only a few counts were recorded for this clonotype. This rearrangement joins TRBV12-3 or TRBV12-4 to TRBJ1-2; D is possibly TRBD1 (5 bases). This CDR3 contains 15 residues. V lost 6 bases, J lost 4 bases, and 18 bases lay in between. CDR3: CASRSGDLRSYGYTF. CDR3 DNA: TGTGCCAGCAGGTCTGGGGACCTCCGGTCCTATGGCTACACCTTC.

This clonotype was observed many times. V is TRBV11-2 and J is TRBJ2-7; no clear D gene. The CDR3 covers 14 residues. CDR1 and CDR2 (germline): SGHAT, FQNNGV. Trimming took 0 bases from V and 1 from J, leaving 7 bases between them. The CDR3 sequence: CASSLDKESYEQYF. The CDR3 DNA is TGTGCCAGCAGCTTAGATAAAGAATCCTACGAGCAGTACTTC.

The table lists this clonotype with many counts. The chain recombines TRBV5-8 with TRBJ2-7, with TRBD1 matching 7 bases. Germline V gene sequence: CDR1 SGHTS, CDR2 YDEGEE. The V gene end was trimmed by 2 bases and the J gene end by 4 bases; junction bases not matched to a gene: 12. The CDR3 runs to 16 residues. CDR3 in amino acids: CASSFRVRQGRYEQYF. CDR3 DNA sequence: TGTGCCAGCAGCTTTCGCGTGAGACAGGGACGATACGAGCAGTACTTC.

This chain connects TRBV6-1 to TRBJ1-3; 7 positions match TRBD1. V was clipped by 2 bases and J by 1 base; unmatched bases: 8. There are 17 residues in the CDR3. Germline-derived CDR1 and CDR2 are MNHNS and SASEGT. CDR3 DNA sequence: TGTGCCAGCAGTGAACTGGACAGGAGCCGTTCTGGAAACACCATATATTTT. Protein product: CASSELDRSRSGNTIYF.

This clonotype was observed at least ten times. The chain carries TRBV28 and TRBJ2-3; possibly TRBD2 for D (5 bases). This CDR3 comprises 16 residues. Germline V gives CDR1 MDHEN, CDR2 SYDVKM. V shed 4 bases and J shed 1 base, with 15 bases lying between them. The CDR3 sequence is CASSSLGAQGTDTQYF. CDR3 bases: TGTGCCAGCAGTTCCCTGGGAGCGCAGGGCACAGATACGCAGTATTTT.

This clonotype was picked up a small number of times. J is TRBJ1-1 and V is TRBV6-1; 8 bases agree with TRBD1. The ends lost 8 bases at V and 1 base at J; junction bases unmatched: 15. This CDR3 is built from 17 residues. Germline CDR1 reads MNHNS; CDR2 reads SASEGT. The CDR3 DNA reads TGTGCCAGCGTACACAAACGAACCGGGACAGGGAACACTGAAGCTTTCTTT. It translates to CASVHKRTGTGNTEAFF.

This clonotype was detected only a few times. The chain has TRBV29-1 and TRBJ2-6; weak D call: TRBD2 (5 bases). Per the germline V gene, CDR1 is SQVTM and CDR2 is ANQGSEA. V was cut by 3 bases and J by 0 bases, with 12 bases left in between. CDR3 length equals 16 residues. In DNA, the CDR3 is TGCAGCGTTGAGCGGGTACACCGCTCTGGGGCCAACGTCCTGACTTTC. The encoded protein is CSVERVHRSGANVLTF.

This clonotype was seen a few times. Compared with germline, one end of the junction differs, possibly owing to a read error. The chain has TRBV10-3 and TRBJ2-1; 8 nucleotides line up with TRBD1. Germline-derived CDR1 and CDR2 are ENHRY and SYGVKD. The CDR3 covers 16 residues. The CDR3 reads CAVSESGQGVYNEQFF. As DNA, the CDR3 is TGTGCCGTCAGTGAGTCTGGACAGGGTGTCTACAATGAGCAGTTCTTC.

This chain links TRBV4-1 with TRBJ2-4; D is unresolved. V was pared by 3 bases and J by 0 bases, with 9 bases between. CDR3 length: 15 residues. Germline V gene sequence: CDR1 MGHRA, CDR2 YSYEKL. The CDR3 DNA reads TGCGCCAGCAGCCAGATAGCAGTAGCCAAAAACATTCAGTACTTC. Its protein is CASSQIAVAKNIQYF.

This sequence joins TRBV6-1 and TRBJ2-1; no clear D. Germline assignment: CDR1 MNHNS and CDR2 SASEGT. The length of the CDR3 is 17 residues. Trimming took 2 bases from V and 0 from J, leaving 14 bases between them. The CDR3 sequence: CASSEPFSDSSYNEQFF. CDR3 bases: TGTGCCAGCAGTGAACCTTTTTCGGATAGCTCCTACAATGAGCAGTTCTTC.

This chain uses TRBV25-1 with TRBJ1-4; 9 bases are shared with TRBD1. The V gene's germline CDR1 is MGHDK and CDR2 SYGVNS. V shed 4 bases and J 5 bases; nucleotides not matched to a gene: 5. The CDR3 covers 15 residues. This CDR3 reads CASSVPDRGNEKLFF. The CDR3 DNA reads TGTGCCAGCAGTGTTCCGGACAGGGGAAATGAAAAACTGTTTTTT.

The sample holds many counts of this clonotype. The chain links TRBV28 to TRBJ2-3, with 8 bases that match TRBD1. The germline V gene has CDR1 MDHEN and CDR2 SYDVKM. The junction had 5 bases not matched to a gene; V was cut back by 8 bases and J by 1 base. This CDR3 comprises 14 residues. CDR3 DNA sequence: TGTGCCAGCGTTCGGACAGGGCGCACAGATACGCAGTATTTT. Encoded protein: CASVRTGRTDTQYF.

This clonotype was observed many times. This sequence joins TRBV28 and TRBJ1-3; D unclear. The V end was cut by 9 bases, the J end by 6 bases, with 0 bases between. This CDR3 contains 8 residues. Per germline, CDR1 MDHEN and CDR2 SYDVKM. The CDR3 DNA follows: TGTGCCAGAAACACCATATATTTT. It yields the protein CARNTIYF.

This clonotype was found many times. The V and J genes are TRBV28 and TRBJ2-2; the D is unclear. The CDR3 runs 15 residues. CDR1 is MDHEN, CDR2 SYDVKM, per germline. The germline V and J ends were trimmed by 2 bases and 0 bases, with 7 bases remaining between them. As DNA, the CDR3 is TGTGCCAGCAGTTTAGCCAGCGCGAACACCGGGGAGCTGTTTTTT. This gives the protein CASSLASANTGELFF.

CDR3 residues: CASSPLTGLGYEQYF. The CDR3 nucleotides are TGTGCCAGCAGCCCCCTCACAGGGCTTGGCTACGAGCAGTACTTC. The chain has TRBV9 and TRBJ2-7; possible D gene TRBD1, 6 bases. The CDR3 is made up of 15 amino acids. Germline CDR1 SGDLS, CDR2 YYNGEE. Trimming removed 4 bases from V and 3 bases from J, with 17 bases in between.

The sample holds many counts of this clonotype. The chain employs TRBV7-9 and TRBJ2-5, with 8 bases lining up with TRBD1. Trimming took 4 bases from V and 2 from J; bases not matched to a gene: 6. There are 15 residues in the CDR3. Looked up from germline, CDR1 is SEHNR and CDR2 is FQNEAQ (reference sequence). The CDR3: CASSCQDREQETQYF. CDR3 nucleotides: TGTGCCAGCAGCTGCCAGGACAGGGAACAAGAGACCCAGTACTTC. Variable domain in full (rest from reference TRBV7-9 and TRBJ2-5): DTGVSQNPRHKITKRGQNVTFRCDPISEHNRLYWYRQTLGQGPEFLTYFQNEAQLEKSRLLSDRFSAERPKGSFSTLEIQRTEQGDSAMYLCASSCQDREQETQYFGPGTRLLVL.

This clonotype was detected a few times. V and J are TRBV27 and TRBJ1-1; 7 nucleotides agree with TRBD1. With V trimmed by 4 bases and J by 9 bases, 2 bases remained unmatched. This CDR3 spans 11 amino acids. The germline V gene encodes CDR1 MNHEY and CDR2 SMNVEV (reference sequence). The CDR3 region is CASSSGQKAFF. CDR3 sequence (DNA): TGTGCCAGCAGTTCGGGACAGAAAGCTTTCTTT.

This clonotype showed up many times. The chain joins TRBV2 to TRBJ2-5; weak D call: TRBD1 (5 bases). V was shortened by 8 bases and J by 5 bases, with 12 bases between the two germline ends. The CDR3 spans 12 residues. Germline assignment: CDR1 SNHLY and CDR2 FYNNEI. DNA of the CDR3: TGTGCCAGCTATGAAGGGGCGGAGACCCAGTACTTC. Its translation: CASYEGAETQYF.